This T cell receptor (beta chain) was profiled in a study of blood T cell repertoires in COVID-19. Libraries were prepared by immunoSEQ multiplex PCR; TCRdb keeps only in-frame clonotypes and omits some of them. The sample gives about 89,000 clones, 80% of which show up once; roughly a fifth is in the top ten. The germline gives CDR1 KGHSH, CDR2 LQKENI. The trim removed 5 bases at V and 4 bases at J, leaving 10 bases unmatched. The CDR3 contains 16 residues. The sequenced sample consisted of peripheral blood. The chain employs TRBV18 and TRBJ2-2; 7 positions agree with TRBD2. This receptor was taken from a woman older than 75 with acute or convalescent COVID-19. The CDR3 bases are TGTGCCAGCTCAGCGACTAGCATGGCGTCCACCGGGGAGCTGTTTTTT. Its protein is CASSATSMASTGELFF.